The next 25 T cell receptor beta chains were all read from a single sample in a study of blood T cell repertoires in COVID-19. Some clones are missing from TCRdb's copy, which holds only in-frame ones; the method was immunoSEQ multiplex PCR. The sample holds about 490,000 clones, approximately 85% seen once. Material for sequencing was peripheral blood. The source is a human donor in a cohort sampled during active COVID-19.

J is TRBJ2-1 and V is TRBV19, with TRBD1 identical over 10 bases. V gave up 6 bases and J gave up 6 bases; unmatched junction bases: 8. Looked up from germline, CDR1 is LNHDA and CDR2 is SQIVND (reference sequence). This CDR3 is built from 15 residues. DNA for the CDR3: TGTGCCAGTAGCCTACCGGGACAGGGGAGCAATGAGCAGTTCTTC. As protein: CASSLPGQGSNEQFF.

This chain links TRBV19 with TRBJ2-2, with 10 bases lining up with TRBD1. Trimming removed 9 bases from V and 8 bases from J; junction bases left unmatched: 6. Germline lookup yields CDR1 LNHDA and CDR2 SQIVND (reference sequence). This CDR3 has 13 amino acids. Here the CDR3 reads CASRDRGIGELFF. The CDR3 bases are TGTGCCAGCCGGGACAGGGGAATAGGGGAGCTGTTTTTT.

The rearrangement uses TRBV28 and TRBJ2-5; D might be TRBD2 (5 bases). Per the germline V gene, CDR1 is MDHEN and CDR2 is SYDVKM. V lost 7 bases, J lost 2 bases, and 11 bases lay in between. The CDR3 has 13 residues. CDR3 DNA sequence: TGTGCCAGCACCTTAGGGAGTCAAGAGACCCAGTACTTC. Translation: CASTLGSQETQYF.

This rearrangement joins TRBV28 to TRBJ1-3; the D gene is possibly TRBD1 (6 bases). The CDR3 extends over 17 amino acids. V dropped 6 bases and J dropped 2 bases, with 20 bases sitting between them. Germline V CDR1 and CDR2: MDHEN, SYDVKM. The CDR3 spells CASSGGAPRGTGNTIYF. For the CDR3, the DNA is TGTGCCAGCAGCGGGGGGGCCCCTCGGGGTACTGGAAACACCATATATTTT. Combining the CDR3 with reference TRBV28 and TRBJ1-3 gives the whole variable domain DVKVTQSSRYLVKRTGEKVFLECVQDMDHENMFWYRQDPGLGLRLIYFSYDVKMKEKGDIPEGYSVSREKKERFSLILESASTNQTSMYLCASSGGAPRGTGNTIYFGEGSWLTVV.

The chain is built from TRBV6-1 and TRBJ1-1, with 9 bases matching TRBD1. The V and J ends lost 2 bases and 4 bases, in that order; junction bases with no gene match: 2. The CDR3 length is 14 residues. Per germline, CDR1 MNHNS and CDR2 SASEGT. CDR3: CASSELDRGTEAFF. CDR3 DNA sequence: TGTGCCAGCAGTGAACTGGACAGGGGCACTGAAGCTTTCTTT.

The chain combines TRBV30 with TRBJ1-3; D not certain. CDR1 is GTSNPN, CDR2 SVGIG, per germline (reference sequence). Trimming stripped 3 bases from V and 3 bases from J, with 6 bases between. This CDR3 region has 12 residues. CDR3 bases: TGTGCCTGGAGCTACGGTGGAAACACCATATATTTT. This gives the protein CAWSYGGNTIYF.

There are a few counts of this clone. This chain joins TRBV3-1 (or the pseudogene TRBV3-2) and TRBJ1-5; D unclear. V was pared by 6 bases and J by 1 base, with 7 bases between. The CDR3 loop spans 13 amino acids. Germline V gives CDR1 LGHDT, CDR2 YNNKEL (reference sequence). CDR3 DNA sequence: TGTGCCAGCAGTCGTTCCAGCAATCAGCCCCAGCATTTT. Translated: CASSRSSNQPQHF.

This clone has only one observation. The V and J genes are TRBV10-3 and TRBJ2-6; 9 nucleotides match TRBD1. The germline V gene encodes CDR1 ENHRY and CDR2 SYGVKD. The J segment lost 4 bases and the V segment lost 10 bases, leaving 17 bases of the junction unmatched. The CDR3 spans 18 residues. CDR3 nucleotides: TGTGCCAGCAGACCACAACCGGGACAGGGAGCCGGGGCCAACGTCCTGACTTTC. This translates into CASRPQPGQGAGANVLTF.

The chain carries TRBV2 and TRBJ2-1; the match to TRBD2 covers 10 bases. V lost 3 bases, J lost 8 bases, and 19 bases stayed unmatched. CDR3 length: 19 residues. CDR1 and CDR2 (germline): SNHLY, FYNNEI. CDR3 protein: CASSDIPTLAGEGQDEQFF. As DNA, the CDR3 is TGTGCCAGCAGTGATATTCCGACGCTAGCGGGAGAGGGACAAGATGAGCAGTTCTTC.

This chain joins TRBV28 and TRBJ2-1; 7 bases match TRBD2. CDR1 is MDHEN, CDR2 SYDVKM, per germline. V was pared by 6 bases and J by 6 bases, with 8 bases of the junction left unmatched. The CDR3 consists of 14 residues. CDR3 nucleotide sequence: TGTGCCAGCAGGTCCGGCGGGAGCGGCAATGAGCAGTTCTTC. This gives the protein CASRSGGSGNEQFF.

This clone was observed a single time. This chain uses TRBV4-3 with TRBJ2-3, with 10 bases identical to TRBD2. CDR1 is LGHNA and CDR2 is YSLEER in the germline V gene. With 4 bases clipped from V and 3 bases from J, the junction kept 4 bases outside the gene matches. CDR3 length equals 15 residues. CDR3 DNA: TGCGCCAGCAGCCCTAGCGGGAGTTCGACAGATACGCAGTATTTT. Translated, it gives CASSPSGSSTDTQYF.

The chain carries TRBV20-1 and TRBJ2-2, with D possibly TRBD2 on 6 matching bases. The CDR3 contains 14 residues. Trimming took off 3 bases at V and 1 base at J, with 9 bases between the two ends. Germline V gene lookup returns CDR1 DFQATT and CDR2 SNEGSKA (reference sequence). CDR3 DNA sequence: TGCAGTGCTAGTCGGAGGGTGAACACCGGGGAGCTGTTTTTT. Translation gives CSASRRVNTGELFF.

V and J are TRBV19 and TRBJ2-7; D is unresolved. The CDR3 spans 15 residues. The germline V and J ends were trimmed by 1 base and 2 bases, with 12 bases remaining between them. Germline V gene sequence: CDR1 LNHDA, CDR2 SQIVND (reference sequence). The CDR3 here is CASSIGSGLTYEQYF. The CDR3 DNA is TGTGCCAGTAGTATAGGCTCCGGTTTAACCTACGAGCAGTACTTC.

This sequence joins TRBV3-1 (or the pseudogene TRBV3-2) and TRBJ2-5; D is ambiguous. The V gene lost 1 base and the J gene lost 5 bases, with 5 bases spanning the gap. The CDR3 runs 12 residues. The germline V gene has CDR1 LGHDT and CDR2 YNNKEL (reference sequence). The CDR3 spells CASSQVGETQYF. Written as DNA, the CDR3 is TGTGCCAGCAGCCAAGTGGGCGAGACCCAGTACTTC.

The rearrangement links TRBV27 to TRBJ2-7; 8 positions match TRBD1. CDR3 length equals 14 residues. Trimming cost V 3 bases and J 3 bases; bases outside gene matches: 4. The germline V gene encodes CDR1 MNHEY and CDR2 SMNVEV (reference sequence). CDR3 residues: CASSFDRGGYEQYF. The CDR3 DNA reads TGTGCCAGCAGTTTCGACAGGGGTGGCTACGAGCAGTACTTC.

The chain joins TRBV15 to TRBJ1-2; 8 bases align to TRBD1. V lost 0 bases to trimming and J lost 4 bases; unmatched junction nucleotides: 7. The CDR3 covers 16 residues. Germline CDR1 and CDR2: LNHNV and YYDKDF (reference sequence). The CDR3 DNA reads TGTGCCACCAGCAGAGATCCCGGACAGGGAATCTATGGCTACACCTTC. Residues: CATSRDPGQGIYGYTF. The full variable domain, completed using reference TRBV15 and TRBJ1-2, is DAMVIQNPRYQVTQFGKPVTLSCSQTLNHNVMYWYQQKSSQAPKLLFHYYDKDFNNEADTPDNFQSRRPNTSFCFLDIRSPGLGDTAMYLCATSRDPGQGIYGYTFGSGTRLTVV.

This clone has only a few counts. J is TRBJ1-1 and V is TRBV10-3; 9 positions match TRBD1. The V and J ends lost 5 bases and 7 bases, in that order; junction bases with no gene match: 5. CDR1 is ENHRY and CDR2 is SYGVKD in the germline V gene. The CDR3 covers 13 residues. CDR3 sequence: CAISRTGEIEAFF. In DNA form, the CDR3 reads TGTGCCATCAGTCGGACAGGGGAAATTGAAGCTTTCTTT.

The chain recombines TRBV18 with TRBJ2-3; 7 bases agree with TRBD2. Germline V lookup: CDR1 KGHSH, CDR2 LQKENI. Trimming removed 3 bases from V and 6 bases from J; junction bases left unmatched: 18. The CDR3 loop spans 18 amino acids. CDR3 nucleotides: TGTGCCAGCTCACCGAATTCGGCGGGAGCTTGGGGTTCGGATACGCAGTATTTT. The encoded protein is CASSPNSAGAWGSDTQYF. The full variable domain, completed using reference TRBV18 and TRBJ2-3, is NAGVMQNPRHLVRRRGQEARLRCSPMKGHSHVYWYRQLPEEGLKFMVYLQKENIIDESGMPKERFSAEFPKEGPSILRIQQVVRGDSAAYFCASSPNSAGAWGSDTQYFGPGTRLTVL.

V is TRBV28 and J is TRBJ2-7; possible D gene TRBD2, 5 bases. This CDR3 comprises 13 residues. Trimming stripped 7 bases from V and 6 bases from J, with 16 bases between. Germline V lookup: CDR1 MDHEN, CDR2 SYDVKM. The CDR3 coding sequence is TGTGCCAGCAAAGAGGGCCATTTAGGCGAGCAGTACTTC. Translated, it gives CASKEGHLGEQYF.

This chain connects TRBV7-2 to TRBJ1-2; TRBD1 might be the D (6 bases). The CDR3 has 13 amino acids. Germline assignment: CDR1 SGHTA and CDR2 FQGNSA. Trimming took off 8 bases at V and 4 bases at J, with 14 bases between the two ends. The CDR3 DNA reads as TGTGCCAGCCTGAGTAGGGGGGGCTATGGCTACACCTTC. It translates to CASLSRGGYGYTF.

The chain uses TRBV29-1 and TRBJ1-3, with 9 positions matching TRBD1. Per the germline V gene, CDR1 is SQVTM and CDR2 is ANQGSEA. V lost 6 bases to trimming and J lost 3 bases; unmatched junction nucleotides: 9. This CDR3 comprises 15 residues. Written as DNA, the CDR3 is TGCAGCGTCTCGCAACAGGGGGCTATTGGAAACACCATATATTTT. This translates into CSVSQQGAIGNTIYF.

This rearrangement joins TRBV7-3 to TRBJ2-3; TRBD2 is a possible D gene (6 bases). The CDR3 covers 15 residues. Germline V CDR1 and CDR2: SGHTA, FQGTGA. Deletions cut 4 bases from V and 5 bases from J, with 16 bases between. CDR3 DNA: TGTGCCAGCAGCTCCGTCCCGGGAGTGGGAGATACGCAGTATTTT. This gives the protein CASSSVPGVGDTQYF.

This clone was counted a few times. The chain joins TRBV28 to TRBJ1-5; the match to TRBD1 covers 7 bases. Germline V gene data show CDR1 as MDHEN and CDR2 as SYDVKM. Unmatched junction bases numbered 4, after V lost 7 bases and J lost 7 bases. The CDR3 extends over 12 amino acids. CDR3 sequence (DNA): TGTGCCAGCATGGCAGGGGGACAGCCCCAGCATTTT. Its protein is CASMAGGQPQHF.

In this sample, this clone turned up once. The CDR3 nucleotides read TGTGCCAGCACCGGAGGACTAGCGGATCCATTGAACACCGGGGAGCTGTTTTTT. It codes for CASTGGLADPLNTGELFF. The chain joins TRBV27 to TRBJ2-2; 10 bases are a match to TRBD2. From germline, CDR1 is MNHEY and CDR2 SMNVEV (reference sequence). The CDR3 length is 18 residues. V gave up 7 bases and J gave up 1 base; unmatched junction bases: 12.

This clone has only a few counts. The chain joins TRBV12-3 or TRBV12-4 to TRBJ1-2; D is unresolved. Trimming cost V 3 bases and J 8 bases, with 13 bases left between them. The CDR3 loop spans 13 amino acids. CDR3 DNA sequence: TGTGCCAGCAGTTTGGAGTACGGGTACGGCTACACCTTC. This translates into CASSLEYGYGYTF.